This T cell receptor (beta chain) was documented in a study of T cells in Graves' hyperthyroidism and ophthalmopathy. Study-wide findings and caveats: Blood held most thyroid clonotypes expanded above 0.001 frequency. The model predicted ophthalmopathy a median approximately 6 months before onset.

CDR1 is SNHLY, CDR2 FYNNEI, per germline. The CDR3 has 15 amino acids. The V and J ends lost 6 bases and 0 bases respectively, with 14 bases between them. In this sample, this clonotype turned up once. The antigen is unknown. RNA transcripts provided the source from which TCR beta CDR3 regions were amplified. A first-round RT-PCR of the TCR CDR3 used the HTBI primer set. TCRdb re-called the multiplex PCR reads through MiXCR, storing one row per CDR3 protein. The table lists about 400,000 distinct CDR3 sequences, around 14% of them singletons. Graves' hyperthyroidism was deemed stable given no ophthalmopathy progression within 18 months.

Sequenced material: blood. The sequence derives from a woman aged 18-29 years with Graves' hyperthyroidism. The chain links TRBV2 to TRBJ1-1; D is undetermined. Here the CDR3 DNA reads TGTGCCAGCAGATCGGACCTCACCATGAACACTGAAGCTTTCTTT. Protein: CASRSDLTMNTEAFF.